A selection of T cell receptor beta chains follows, all from one sample in a study of blood T cell repertoires in COVID-19. The protocol was immunoSEQ multiplex PCR, while the TCRdb copy is restricted to in-frame clones and leaves out a portion. The top ten clones hold roughly 7.3% of a sample with approximately 280,000 clones, about 93% of them seen once. Input material: peripheral blood. The receptor source for this set is a woman in her thirties with COVID-19, enrolled during active disease. Both conserved end residues are part of each CDR3. D genes are given only for firm matches. Part of the rows lack a size; the others show once, few, many or a class for expanded clones.

CDR3 DNA	CDR3 protein	J gene	clone size	D gene	V gene
TGTGCCAGCAGTTACTACGGCAGGGAGGTTTTTAGCGAGCAGTACTTC	CASSYYGREVFSEQYF	TRBJ2-7	.	.	TRBV6-2/TRBV6-3
TGTGCCAGCAGTATCCTCAGGGTAGGGTCACCCCTCCACTTT	CASSILRVGSPLHF	TRBJ1-6	.	.	TRBV28
TGTGCCAGCAGGCTAGCACAGGGAAACGGGGAGCTGTTTTTT	CASRLAQGNGELFF	TRBJ2-2	.	.	TRBV2
TGTGCCAGCAGCTTAGTCGGGGTCGGATCAGTTGAAAAACTGTTTTTT	CASSLVGVGSVEKLFF	TRBJ1-4	.	.	TRBV7-8
TGTGCCAGCAGCCGGGCGGGACTAGCGGGTACCTCCTCCTACAATGAGCAGTTCTTC	CASSRAGLAGTSSYNEQFF	TRBJ2-1	.	TRBD2	TRBV5-4
TGTGCCAGCTCACCGGGGACTAGCGGCTCCTACGAGCAGTACTTC	CASSPGTSGSYEQYF	TRBJ2-7	.	TRBD2	TRBV18
TGTGCCAGCTGGAGAGCTAGGGGGTTAACCGGGGAGCTGTTTTTT	CASWRARGLTGELFF	TRBJ2-2	.	.	TRBV28
TGCGCCAGCAGAGCCGGGACAGGGTCCTCCTACGAGCAGTACTTC	CASRAGTGSSYEQYF	TRBJ2-7	.	TRBD1	TRBV5-1
TGTGCCAGCACCAGGGGACTAGCGAACACCGGGGAGCTGTTTTTT	CASTRGLANTGELFF	TRBJ2-2	.	TRBD2	TRBV6-5
TGTGCCAGCAGTCCCCCCGAAGCTTTGAACACTGAAGCTTTCTTT	CASSPPEALNTEAFF	TRBJ1-1	once	.	TRBV6-2/TRBV6-3
TGTGCCATCAGTGAAAGGGACTACTCCTACAATGAGCAGTTCTTC	CAISERDYSYNEQFF	TRBJ2-1	.	TRBD2	TRBV10-3
TGCGCCAGCAGCCGGGGACAGGGAAACACTGAAGCTTTCTTT	CASSRGQGNTEAFF	TRBJ1-1	.	TRBD1	TRBV5-1
TGTGCCTGGAGACCGGGACAGGGAGGGAGCTCCTACGAGCAGTACTTC	CAWRPGQGGSSYEQYF	TRBJ2-7	.	TRBD1	TRBV30
TGTGCCAGCAGCTTGGGTGACAGTGGAGGGTCCTACGAGCAGTACTTC	CASSLGDSGGSYEQYF	TRBJ2-7	once	.	TRBV7-9
TGTGCCAGCAGCCCGCCCCCGAGAGAGGCGGGAGGCGCCTACGAGCAGTACTTC	CASSPPPREAGGAYEQYF	TRBJ2-7	.	TRBD2	TRBV7-9
TGCAGCGTCCCGTGGGGGCCGCAGGGAGCGGGGGCCAACGTCCTGACTTTC	CSVPWGPQGAGANVLTF	TRBJ2-6	.	.	TRBV29-1
TGTGCCAGCATAGAGGAGGGACTAACCACCGGGGAGCTGTTTTTT	CASIEEGLTTGELFF	TRBJ2-2	.	TRBD2	TRBV6-5
TGTGCCAGCAGGCCGAGCGGGAGGGCCGGGGAGACCCAGTACTTC	CASRPSGRAGETQYF	TRBJ2-5	.	TRBD2	TRBV6-5
TGCGCCAGCAGCTTAGTGGACAGGGCGAACACTGAAGCTTTCTTT	CASSLVDRANTEAFF	TRBJ1-1	.	TRBD1	TRBV5-1
TGTGCCAGCAGCCAACGGACAGGGATGAACACTGAAGCTTTCTTT	CASSQRTGMNTEAFF	TRBJ1-1	.	TRBD1	TRBV14
TGTGCCAGCAGTCCAAAGGGTACAGGGCCCCAGCATTTT	CASSPKGTGPQHF	TRBJ1-5	.	.	TRBV2
TGTGCCAGCTCACCGGTCGAGACAGCGGGGGAGACCCAGTACTTC	CASSPVETAGETQYF	TRBJ2-5	.	TRBD2	TRBV18
TGTGCCAGCAGCTTTTCTCAGGTTCCTGGAAACACCATATATTTT	CASSFSQVPGNTIYF	TRBJ1-3	.	.	TRBV5-4
TGTGCCAGCAGTTACGACAGGGGGAACACTGAAGCTTTCTTT	CASSYDRGNTEAFF	TRBJ1-1	.	TRBD1	TRBV6-5
TGTGCCAGCAGCTCAAAAGAGACCCAGTACTTC	CASSSKETQYF	TRBJ2-5	.	.	TRBV7-2
TGCGCCAGCAGCCAAGAATCCAGGGGTGGTCAGCCCCAGCATTTT	CASSQESRGGQPQHF	TRBJ1-5	.	.	TRBV4-1
TGTGCCAGCAGCTTAGCGCTCAGCGGGATGAACACCGGGGAGCTGTTTTTT	CASSLALSGMNTGELFF	TRBJ2-2	.	TRBD2	TRBV7-2
TGTGCCAGCAGCCGTCTGGGGCAGGGCTATGGCTACACCTTC	CASSRLGQGYGYTF	TRBJ1-2	.	.	TRBV7-9
TGTGCCAGCAGCCTGGGCCCCTCGCCCGTAAATTCACCCCTCCACTTT	CASSLGPSPVNSPLHF	TRBJ1-6	once	.	TRBV2
TGTGCCAGCAGTGCGGGACAGGGGAGGCTTGCGGCTTTCTTT	CASSAGQGRLAAFF	TRBJ1-1	.	TRBD1	TRBV2
TGTGCCAGCAGCCGTACCGGACAGGGGAACTATGGCTACACCTTC	CASSRTGQGNYGYTF	TRBJ1-2	.	TRBD1	TRBV4-2
TGTGCCTGGAGTGTATCTTCCCAGGCCGTAAACACCTTC	CAWSVSSQAVNTF	TRBJ1-2	.	.	TRBV30
TGTGCCAGCAGTTTATCCAGACCGGAGTACACTGAAGCTTTCTTT	CASSLSRPEYTEAFF	TRBJ1-1	.	.	TRBV27
TGTGCCAGCAGCTCACAGCTCTCTGGAAACACCATATATTTT	CASSSQLSGNTIYF	TRBJ1-3	.	.	TRBV7-9
TGTGCCTGGGGCCCCAAAACAGTCTTTCATGGCTACACCTTC	CAWGPKTVFHGYTF	TRBJ1-2	.	.	TRBV30
TGTGCCACCAGCGGGAGGCCATTTGGGGGGAGCGGGGAGACCCAGTACTTC	CATSGRPFGGSGETQYF	TRBJ2-5	.	.	TRBV15
TGTGCCAGCTCACCACAGGGGTTCACTAATGAAAAACTGTTTTTT	CASSPQGFTNEKLFF	TRBJ1-4	.	.	TRBV18
TGTGCTAGTGGTCGCTCCTACTACGAGCAGTACTTC	CASGRSYYEQYF	TRBJ2-7	many	.	TRBV12-5
TGTGCCAGCAGCTACAGGGTCAATGAGCAGTTCTTC	CASSYRVNEQFF	TRBJ2-1	.	.	TRBV3-1/TRBV3-2
TGCAGCGCCTCCCTGGCCCCGGGTCAGCCCCAGCATTTT	CSASLAPGQPQHF	TRBJ1-5	.	.	TRBV29-1
TGTGCCACCAGTCTTAGCGGCTACACCGGGGAGCTGTTTTTT	CATSLSGYTGELFF	TRBJ2-2	.	.	TRBV24-1
TGTGCCAGCAGTGCTAGGACAGGGCAGACTGAAGCTTTCTTT	CASSARTGQTEAFF	TRBJ1-1	.	TRBD1	TRBV28
TGTGCCAGCAGCAGGGGGAACAATCAGCCCCAGCATTTT	CASSRGNNQPQHF	TRBJ1-5	few	.	TRBV5-8